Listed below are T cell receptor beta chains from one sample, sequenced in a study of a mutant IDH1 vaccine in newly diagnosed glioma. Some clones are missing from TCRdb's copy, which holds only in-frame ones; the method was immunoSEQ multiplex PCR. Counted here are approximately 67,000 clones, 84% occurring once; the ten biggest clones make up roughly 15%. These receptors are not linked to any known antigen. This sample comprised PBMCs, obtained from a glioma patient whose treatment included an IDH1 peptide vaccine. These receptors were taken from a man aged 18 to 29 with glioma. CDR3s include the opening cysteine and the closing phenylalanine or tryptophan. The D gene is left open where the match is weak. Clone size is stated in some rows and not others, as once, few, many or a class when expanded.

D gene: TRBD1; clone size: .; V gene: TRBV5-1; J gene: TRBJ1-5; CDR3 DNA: TGCGCCAGCAGCTTGGATGGACAGGGGATCCAGCCCCAGCATTTT; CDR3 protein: CASSLDGQGIQPQHF
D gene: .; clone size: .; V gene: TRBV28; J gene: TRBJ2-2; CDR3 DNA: TGTGCCAGCGGAGGAGAGCGAGCCCTTCACACCGGGGAGCTGTTTTTT; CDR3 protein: CASGGERALHTGELFF
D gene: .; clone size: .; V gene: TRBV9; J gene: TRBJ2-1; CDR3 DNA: TGTGCCAGCAGCGGGGGACTCCCTAGCTCCTACAATGAGCAGTTCTTC; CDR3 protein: CASSGGLPSSYNEQFF
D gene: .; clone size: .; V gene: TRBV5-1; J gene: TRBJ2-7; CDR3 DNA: TGCGCCAGCAGCTTGGATGGACAGACCTACGAGCAGTACTTC; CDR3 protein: CASSLDGQTYEQYF
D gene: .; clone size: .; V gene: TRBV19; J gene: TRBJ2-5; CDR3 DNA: TGTGCCAGTAAGGGGGTGGGAGAGACCCAGTACTTC; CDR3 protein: CASKGVGETQYF
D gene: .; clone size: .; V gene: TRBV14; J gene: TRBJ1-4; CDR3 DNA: TGTGCCAGCAGCCCGCATCGCGGCAGCGAAAAACTGTTTTTT; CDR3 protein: CASSPHRGSEKLFF
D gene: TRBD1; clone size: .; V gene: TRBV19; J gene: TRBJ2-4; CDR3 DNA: TGTGCCAGCCTCGACAGGGCAGGGAAAAACATTCAGTACTTC; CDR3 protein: CASLDRAGKNIQYF
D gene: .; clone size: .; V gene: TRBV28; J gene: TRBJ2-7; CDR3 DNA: TGTGCCAGCAGTTTCAGTCTCGCCCCCCACGAGCAGTACTTC; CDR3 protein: CASSFSLAPHEQYF
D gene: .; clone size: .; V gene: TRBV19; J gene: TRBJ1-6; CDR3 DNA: TGTGCCAGTACCCGAGGGGGGAGGGAATGGAATTCACCCCTCCACTTT; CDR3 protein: CASTRGGREWNSPLHF
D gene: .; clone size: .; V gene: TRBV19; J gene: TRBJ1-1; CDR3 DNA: TGTGCCAGTAGTATATGGGCACCTATGAACACTGAAGCTTTCTTT; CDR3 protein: CASSIWAPMNTEAFF
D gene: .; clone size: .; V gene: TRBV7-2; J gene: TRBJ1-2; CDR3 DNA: TGTGCCAGCAGCCCCCGTGTGGGCTACACCTTC; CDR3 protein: CASSPRVGYTF
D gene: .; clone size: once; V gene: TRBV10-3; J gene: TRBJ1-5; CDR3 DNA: TGTGCCATCAGTGAGTCCCAGCCCCAGCATTTT; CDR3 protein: CAISESQPQHF
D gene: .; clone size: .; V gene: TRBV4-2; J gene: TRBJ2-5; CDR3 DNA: TGTGCCAGCAGCCAAGTGCCAAAGGGGCGGCCCGGGGCCCAGTACTTC; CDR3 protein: CASSQVPKGRPGAQYF
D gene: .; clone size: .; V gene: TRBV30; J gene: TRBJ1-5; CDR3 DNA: TGTGCCTGGAGTGCAGGGACACTTAATCAGCCCCAGCATTTT; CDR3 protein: CAWSAGTLNQPQHF
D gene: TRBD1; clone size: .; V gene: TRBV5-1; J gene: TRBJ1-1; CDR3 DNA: TGCGCCAGCAGCTTAGCCTTACAGGGGGCCGCTTTCTTT; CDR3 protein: CASSLALQGAAFF
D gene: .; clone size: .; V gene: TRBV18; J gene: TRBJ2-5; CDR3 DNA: TGTGCCAGCTCACCGAACAGCGGGGAGACCCAGTACTTC; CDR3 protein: CASSPNSGETQYF
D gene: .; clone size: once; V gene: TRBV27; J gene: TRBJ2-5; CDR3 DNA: TGTGCCAGCAGTTCCTCGGGCAGGGTCGGGACCCAGTACTTC; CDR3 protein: CASSSSGRVGTQYF
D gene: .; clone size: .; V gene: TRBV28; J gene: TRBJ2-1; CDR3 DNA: TGTGCCAGCAGTTTCTTCTCCAGCTCCTACAATGAGCAGTTCTTC; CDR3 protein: CASSFFSSSYNEQFF
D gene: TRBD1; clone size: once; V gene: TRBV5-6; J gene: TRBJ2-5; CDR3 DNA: TGTGCCAGCAGCGCCGGGACAGGGGGCTGGGAGACCCAGTACTTC; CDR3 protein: CASSAGTGGWETQYF
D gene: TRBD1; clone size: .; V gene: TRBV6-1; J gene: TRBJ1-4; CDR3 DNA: TGTGCCAGCTGTGACAGGGTGGTTGCAACTAATGAAAAACTGTTTTTT; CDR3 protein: CASCDRVVATNEKLFF
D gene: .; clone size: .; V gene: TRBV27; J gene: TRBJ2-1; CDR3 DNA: TGTGCCAGCAGTTTAAGGAGCGGTTCGAGCTCCTACAATGAGCAGTTCTTC; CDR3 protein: CASSLRSGSSSYNEQFF
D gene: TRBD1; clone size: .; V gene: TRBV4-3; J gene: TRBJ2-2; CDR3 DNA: TGCGCCAGCAGCCATGAACCGGGACAGGGGGCCACCGGGGAGCTGTTTTTT; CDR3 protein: CASSHEPGQGATGELFF
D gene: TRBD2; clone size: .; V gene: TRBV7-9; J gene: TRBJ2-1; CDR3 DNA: TGTGCCAGCAGCTCGAGACTAGCGGAGTACAATGAGCAGTTCTTC; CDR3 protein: CASSSRLAEYNEQFF
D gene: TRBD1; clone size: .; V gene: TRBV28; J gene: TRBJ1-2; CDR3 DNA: TGTGCCAGCAGTCCTACAGGGGTGGGCGATGGCTACACCTTC; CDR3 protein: CASSPTGVGDGYTF
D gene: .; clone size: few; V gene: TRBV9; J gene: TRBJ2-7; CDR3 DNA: TGTGCCAGCAGCGTAGGGGGGGCCCCAAGTCACGAGCAGTACTTC; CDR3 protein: CASSVGGAPSHEQYF
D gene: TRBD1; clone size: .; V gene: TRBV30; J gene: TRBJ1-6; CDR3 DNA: TGTGCCTGGAGTTCTACAGGGGGCCCCCTCCACTTT; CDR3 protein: CAWSSTGGPLHF
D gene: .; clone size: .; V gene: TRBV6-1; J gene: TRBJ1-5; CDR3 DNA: TGTGCCAGCAGTGAACCCGGGGGAGTGCAGCCCCAGCATTTT; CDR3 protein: CASSEPGGVQPQHF
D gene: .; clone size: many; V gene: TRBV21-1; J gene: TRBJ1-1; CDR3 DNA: TGTGCCAGCAGCAAACCCCGTGGGCAGGGGGACACTGAAGCTTTCTTT; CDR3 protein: CASSKPRGQGDTEAFF
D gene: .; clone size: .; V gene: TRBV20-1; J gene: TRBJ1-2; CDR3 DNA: TGCAGTGCCCAGGTTAACTATGGCTACACCTTC; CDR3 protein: CSAQVNYGYTF
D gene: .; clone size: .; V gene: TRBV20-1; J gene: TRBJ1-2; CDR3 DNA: TGCAGTGCTAGAGAGTATGGCTACACCTTC; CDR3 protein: CSAREYGYTF
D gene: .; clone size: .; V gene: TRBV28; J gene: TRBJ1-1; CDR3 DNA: TGTGCCAGCTCCTCCCGGCCTGAAGCTTTCTTT; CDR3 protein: CASSSRPEAFF
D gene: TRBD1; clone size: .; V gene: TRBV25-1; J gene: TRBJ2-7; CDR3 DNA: TGTGCCAGCAGTGAACCCGGACAGGGTATCTACGAGCAGTACTTC; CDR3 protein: CASSEPGQGIYEQYF
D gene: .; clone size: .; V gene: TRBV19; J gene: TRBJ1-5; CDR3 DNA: TGTGCCAGTAGTATCAGGGAGGATCAGCCCCAGCATTTT; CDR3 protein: CASSIREDQPQHF
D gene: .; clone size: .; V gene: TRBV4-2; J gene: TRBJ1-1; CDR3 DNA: TGTGCCAGCCCGTCTAGTTGGGGCGACCAAGGTGAAGCTTTCTTT; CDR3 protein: CASPSSWGDQGEAFF
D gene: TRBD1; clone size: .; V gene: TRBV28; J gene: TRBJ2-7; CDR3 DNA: TGTGCCGCAGGGGGACACGGCTACGAGCAGTACTTC; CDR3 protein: CAAGGHGYEQYF
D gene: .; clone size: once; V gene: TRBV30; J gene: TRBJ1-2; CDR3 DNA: TGTGCCTGGAAGTTTGGTAGAGGCCTTTTAAGCGCTGGCTACACCTTC; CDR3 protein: CAWKFGRGLLSAGYTF
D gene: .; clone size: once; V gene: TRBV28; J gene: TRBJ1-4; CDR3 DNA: TGTGCCAGCAGTTTAATTGTGGTCCGGGAAAAACTGTTTTTT; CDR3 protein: CASSLIVVREKLFF
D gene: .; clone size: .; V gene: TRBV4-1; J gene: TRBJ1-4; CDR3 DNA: TGCGCCAGCAGCCCAACCAGGACGGTTAATGAAAAACTGTTTTTT; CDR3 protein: CASSPTRTVNEKLFF
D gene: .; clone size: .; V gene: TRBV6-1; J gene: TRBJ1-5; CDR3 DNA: TGTGCCAGCAGTGAGGCAGGGGCCAGACAGCCCCAGCATTTT; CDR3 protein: CASSEAGARQPQHF
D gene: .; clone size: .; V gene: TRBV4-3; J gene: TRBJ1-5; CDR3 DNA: TGCGCCAGCAGCCAATCGTGGTTGGAGAGTCAGCCCCAGCATTTT; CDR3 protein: CASSQSWLESQPQHF
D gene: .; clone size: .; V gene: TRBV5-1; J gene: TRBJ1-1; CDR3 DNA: TGCGCCAGCAGTCCGATGGTAGGGCTAAACACTGAAGCTTTCTTT; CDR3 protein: CASSPMVGLNTEAFF
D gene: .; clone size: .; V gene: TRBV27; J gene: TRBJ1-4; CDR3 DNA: TGTGCCAGCAGTATCGCAGGAGGCGAAAAACTGTTTTTT; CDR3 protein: CASSIAGGEKLFF
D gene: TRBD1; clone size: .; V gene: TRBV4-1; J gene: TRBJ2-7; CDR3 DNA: TGCGCCAGCAGCCTGGGACAGGGGCTCCCCTACGAGCAGTACTTC; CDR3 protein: CASSLGQGLPYEQYF
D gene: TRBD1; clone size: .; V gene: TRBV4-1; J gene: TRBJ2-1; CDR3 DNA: TGCGCCAGCGCCCCTCACAGGGGATCCAACAATGAGCAGTTCTTC; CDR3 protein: CASAPHRGSNNEQFF
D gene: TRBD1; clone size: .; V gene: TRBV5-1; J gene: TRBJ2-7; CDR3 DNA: TGCGCCAGCAGCACGGTACAGGGGTTAATCTACGAGCAGTACTTC; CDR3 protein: CASSTVQGLIYEQYF
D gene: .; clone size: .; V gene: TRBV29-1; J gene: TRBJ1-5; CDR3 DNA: TGCAGCGTTCGGGGAGGCGGCAATCAGCCCCAGCATTTT; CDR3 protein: CSVRGGGNQPQHF
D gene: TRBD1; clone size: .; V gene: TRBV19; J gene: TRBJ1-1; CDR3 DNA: TGTGCCAGTAGTATGGACCCTAGCCGGGACAGGAACACTGAAGCTTTCTTT; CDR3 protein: CASSMDPSRDRNTEAFF
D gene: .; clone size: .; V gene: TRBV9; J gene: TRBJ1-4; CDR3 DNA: TGTGCCAGCAGCGTCAACCCGGACAGCGGAAAACTGTTTTTT; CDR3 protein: CASSVNPDSGKLFF